The text below deals with one T cell receptor beta chain. No antigen is known for it. PCR or immunohistochemistry showed mismatch repair deficiency in every enrolled patient. The V end lost 5 bases, the J end lost 3 bases, and 14 bases lay between the germline ends. Germline-derived CDR1 and CDR2 are MGHDK and SYGVNS. The CDR3 is 15 residues long. This record belongs to a study of PD-1 blockade in mismatch repair-deficient tumors. General study points: Tumor-resident clones, often absent from pretreatment blood, expanded after pembrolizumab and then contracted.

Profiling relied on immunoSEQ multiplex PCR, and the TCRdb table lists in-frame clones only, not all of them. The sample holds around 50,000 clones, around 80% seen once. Sequenced here: peripheral blood, sampled 4 weeks after starting pembrolizumab. The genes are TRBV25-1 and TRBJ1-5, with a tentative D call TRBD1 (6 bases). The TCR sequence derives from an adult with mismatch repair-deficient cancer. The CDR3 sequence is CASSNDQGNNQPQHF. In DNA, the CDR3 is TGTGCCAGCAGTAACGACCAGGGGAACAATCAGCCCCAGCATTTT.